These T cell receptor beta chains were read from a single sample in a study of T cell changes during pregnancy in multiple sclerosis. Assay used: immunoSEQ multiplex PCR; TCRdb lists only in-frame clones, some missing. The repertoire has over 70,000 clones, almost 95% of them found once; the top ten carry 2.8%. Sequences were derived from peripheral blood, sampled in the third trimester of pregnancy. The source of these receptors is a female donor in good health, enrolled as a control in a pregnancy study. Each CDR3 is given with its conserved first and last residue. Each record gives: J gene, V gene, CDR3 length, D gene, clone size, CDR3 DNA, CDR3 protein. D genes are given only for firm matches. Clone size is not always given. Where it is, it says once, few, many or a class for expanded clones.

j_gene: TRBJ2-7; v_gene: TRBV7-2; len: 15; d_gene: TRBD1; abundance: once; CDR3nt: TGTGCCAGCAGCTCGCGCGAGGGACAGGGATACGAGCAGTACTTC; CDR3aa: CASSSREGQGYEQYF
j_gene: TRBJ2-1; v_gene: TRBV5-1; len: 16; d_gene: TRBD1; abundance: -; CDR3nt: TGCGCCAGCAGCTTGGACCCCGGGACAGGGGAAAATGAGCAGTTCTTC; CDR3aa: CASSLDPGTGENEQFF
j_gene: TRBJ2-1; v_gene: TRBV5-1; len: 15; d_gene: TRBD2; abundance: -; CDR3nt: TGCGCCAGCAGCTCTTTAGCGGGCGTTTACAATGAGCAGTTCTTC; CDR3aa: CASSSLAGVYNEQFF
j_gene: TRBJ2-1; v_gene: TRBV7-9; len: 14; d_gene: -; abundance: -; CDR3nt: TGTGCCAGCAGCCCAACGGACTCATACAATGAGCAGTTCTTC; CDR3aa: CASSPTDSYNEQFF
j_gene: TRBJ1-5; v_gene: TRBV18; len: 15; d_gene: TRBD1; abundance: -; CDR3nt: TGTGCCAGCTCTCAAGGGACAGGGGTGTTGGAGCCCCAGCATTTT; CDR3aa: CASSQGTGVLEPQHF
j_gene: TRBJ1-5; v_gene: TRBV28; len: 14; d_gene: TRBD1; abundance: -; CDR3nt: TGTGCCAGCAGTTTAATACAGGGGGATCAGCCCCAGCATTTT; CDR3aa: CASSLIQGDQPQHF
j_gene: TRBJ1-1; v_gene: TRBV28; len: 13; d_gene: -; abundance: -; CDR3nt: TGTGCCAGCCTCACGGAGACGAACACTGAAGCTTTCTTT; CDR3aa: CASLTETNTEAFF
j_gene: TRBJ2-7; v_gene: TRBV28; len: 16; d_gene: TRBD1; abundance: -; CDR3nt: TGTGCCAGCAGTTTATCCCCGACAGGGCGGTTGAACGAGCAGTACTTC; CDR3aa: CASSLSPTGRLNEQYF
j_gene: TRBJ2-1; v_gene: TRBV2; len: 14; d_gene: -; abundance: -; CDR3nt: TGTGCCAGCATCAATCCACTCTATCACAATGAGCAGTTCTTC; CDR3aa: CASINPLYHNEQFF
j_gene: TRBJ1-1; v_gene: TRBV6-5; len: 16; d_gene: TRBD1; abundance: once; CDR3nt: TGTGCCAGCAGTTACTCGATTAGGGGGACAGGCCGGGAAGCTTTCTTT; CDR3aa: CASSYSIRGTGREAFF
j_gene: TRBJ1-1; v_gene: TRBV19; len: 14; d_gene: -; abundance: -; CDR3nt: TGTGCCAGTACCTCGGACAGTTTAAACACTGAAGCTTTCTTT; CDR3aa: CASTSDSLNTEAFF
j_gene: TRBJ2-3; v_gene: TRBV27; len: 14; d_gene: TRBD1; abundance: -; CDR3nt: TGTGCCAGCAGGGTAGGGACAGTCCCAGATACGCAGTATTTT; CDR3aa: CASRVGTVPDTQYF
j_gene: TRBJ1-2; v_gene: TRBV30; len: 19; d_gene: TRBD1; abundance: -; CDR3nt: TGTGCCTGGACCCCGCCCGCCGGGACAGGGGTTTTCTTTAACTATGGCTACACCTTC; CDR3aa: CAWTPPAGTGVFFNYGYTF
j_gene: TRBJ1-6; v_gene: TRBV7-6; len: 16; d_gene: -; abundance: few; CDR3nt: TGTGCCAGCAGCTTAGCAGAGGGGGGGAGTTCCTCACCCCTCCACTTT; CDR3aa: CASSLAEGGSSSPLHF
j_gene: TRBJ2-7; v_gene: TRBV7-2; len: 14; d_gene: -; abundance: -; CDR3nt: TGTGCCAGCAGCCCCCCCGGGACTCCGTACGAGCAGTACTTC; CDR3aa: CASSPPGTPYEQYF
j_gene: TRBJ2-7; v_gene: TRBV6-5; len: 15; d_gene: TRBD1; abundance: -; CDR3nt: TGTGCCAGCAGTTACTCGCCGACAGGGGGTCGCGAGCAGTACTTC; CDR3aa: CASSYSPTGGREQYF
j_gene: TRBJ1-1; v_gene: TRBV6-4; len: 13; d_gene: TRBD1; abundance: -; CDR3nt: TGTGCCAACCCCCGGGACAGGGCAACTGAAGCTTTCTTT; CDR3aa: CANPRDRATEAFF
j_gene: TRBJ2-5; v_gene: TRBV27; len: 16; d_gene: -; abundance: -; CDR3nt: TGTGCCAGCAGCGATTCTCCGGGACAAATAGCCGAGACCCAGTACTTC; CDR3aa: CASSDSPGQIAETQYF
j_gene: TRBJ1-4; v_gene: TRBV13; len: 16; d_gene: -; abundance: -; CDR3nt: TGTGCCAGCAGCGAAGGACCCCCGGGGGCTAATGAAAAACTGTTTTTT; CDR3aa: CASSEGPPGANEKLFF
j_gene: TRBJ1-1; v_gene: TRBV28; len: 14; d_gene: -; abundance: few; CDR3nt: TGTGCCAGCAGCTCGACGGACACGAGTTATGAAGCTTTCTTT; CDR3aa: CASSSTDTSYEAFF
j_gene: TRBJ2-6; v_gene: TRBV30; len: 20; d_gene: TRBD2; abundance: -; CDR3nt: TGTGCCTGGAGTTCTCATCTAGGACTAGCGGGAGCTACTGGGGCCAACGTCCTGACTTTC; CDR3aa: CAWSSHLGLAGATGANVLTF
j_gene: TRBJ2-3; v_gene: TRBV15; len: 15; d_gene: TRBD2; abundance: few; CDR3nt: TGTGCCACCGCAAGCGGGGCGGGACCCACAGATACGCAGTATTTT; CDR3aa: CATASGAGPTDTQYF
j_gene: TRBJ1-2; v_gene: TRBV23-1; len: 12; d_gene: -; abundance: once; CDR3nt: TGCGCCAGCAGTCAATCCTCCCCCCCCTACACCTTC; CDR3aa: CASSQSSPPYTF
j_gene: TRBJ2-5; v_gene: TRBV5-6; len: 13; d_gene: -; abundance: -; CDR3nt: TGTGCCAGCAGCTTCAGGGGGGCTGAGACCCAGTACTTC; CDR3aa: CASSFRGAETQYF
j_gene: TRBJ2-7; v_gene: TRBV30; len: 17; d_gene: -; abundance: -; CDR3nt: TGTGCCTGGAGATCGGGTAGGGTGGCAGGGGATTCCTACGAGCAGTACTTC; CDR3aa: CAWRSGRVAGDSYEQYF
j_gene: TRBJ1-5; v_gene: TRBV19; len: 13; d_gene: -; abundance: -; CDR3nt: TGTGCCAGTAGTATGTGGGGCTGGCAGCCCCAGCATTTT; CDR3aa: CASSMWGWQPQHF
j_gene: TRBJ1-1; v_gene: TRBV7-8; len: 13; d_gene: -; abundance: -; CDR3nt: TGTGCCAGCAGCTTTCCCATGAACACTGAAGCTTTCTTT; CDR3aa: CASSFPMNTEAFF
j_gene: TRBJ1-1; v_gene: TRBV7-6; len: 12; d_gene: TRBD1; abundance: -; CDR3nt: TGTGCCAGCAGCATGGACAGGGGAGAAGCTTTCTTT; CDR3aa: CASSMDRGEAFF